A selection of T cell receptor beta chains follows, all from one sample in a study of blood T cell repertoires in COVID-19. Sequencing used immunoSEQ multiplex PCR; TCRdb keeps in-frame clones, though not all of them. The data show hundreds of thousands of clones, around 88% seen once. Sequencing was carried out using PBMCs or T cells enriched from blood (not recorded which). The origin of the receptors is a woman in her twenties or thirties who had been exposed to COVID-19. CDR3s include the opening cysteine and the closing phenylalanine or tryptophan. The D gene is left open where the match is weak. Size tells how often a clone was seen (once, few, many) or the class of an expanded clone, and some rows leave it out.

j_call d_call clone_size v_call cdr3_aa cdr3_nt
TRBJ2-2 TRBD2 NA TRBV4-2 CASSLSGGTTGELFF TGTGCCAGCAGCCTCTCCGGGGGGACCACCGGGGAGCTGTTTTTT
TRBJ2-7 NA NA TRBV6-5 CASSPRGPYEQYF TGTGCCAGCAGCCCCCGCGGCCCCTACGAGCAGTACTTC
TRBJ1-5 TRBD1 NA TRBV11-2 CASSPGGKEPQHF TGTGCCAGCAGCCCAGGGGGCAAAGAGCCCCAGCATTTT
TRBJ2-1 TRBD2 NA TRBV2 CASSVGAGDYNEQFF TGTGCCAGCAGTGTCGGGGCGGGGGATTACAATGAGCAGTTCTTC
TRBJ2-1 NA once TRBV6-5 CASSYDPRSPYNEQFF TGTGCCAGCAGTTACGATCCGAGGAGCCCATACAATGAGCAGTTCTTC
TRBJ2-7 TRBD2 few TRBV7-2 CASSSGTSGGPSYEQYF TGTGCCAGCAGCTCCGGGACTAGCGGGGGCCCCTCCTACGAGCAGTACTTC
TRBJ1-2 TRBD1 NA TRBV19 CASLPRTGGFGYTF TGTGCCAGTCTCCCACGGACAGGGGGCTTTGGCTACACCTTC
TRBJ1-1 NA NA TRBV4-1 CASSHAGTRMNTEAFF TGCGCCAGCAGCCACGCCGGAACGAGGATGAACACTGAAGCTTTCTTT
TRBJ2-3 TRBD2 NA TRBV5-1 CASSFAGEDTQYF TGCGCCAGCAGCTTCGCGGGGGAGGATACGCAGTATTTT
TRBJ2-7 NA NA TRBV3-1/TRBV3-2 CASSRGTRNYEQYF TGTGCCAGCAGCCGCGGGACCCGCAACTACGAGCAGTACTTC
TRBJ2-2 NA once TRBV19 CASSTRSGELFF TGTGCCAGTAGTACCAGGTCCGGGGAGCTGTTTTTT
TRBJ1-5 NA NA TRBV30 CAWSVGSNQPQHF TGTGCCTGGAGTGTCGGTAGCAATCAGCCCCAGCATTTT
TRBJ1-6 TRBD1 NA TRBV5-6 CASSLFQGASSYNSPLHF TGTGCCAGCAGCTTGTTTCAGGGGGCGAGCTCCTATAATTCACCCCTCCACTTT
TRBJ2-7 TRBD1 NA TRBV11-2 CASSLGQGGYEQYF TGTGCCAGCAGCCTCGGACAGGGTGGATACGAGCAGTACTTC
TRBJ1-2 NA NA TRBV30 CAWRPIGGYTF TGTGCCTGGAGGCCAATCGGGGGCTACACCTTC
TRBJ1-5 TRBD1 NA TRBV7-8 CASSSGQGIQPQHF TGTGCCAGCAGCTCGGGACAGGGGATTCAGCCCCAGCATTTT
TRBJ1-2 TRBD1 NA TRBV6-5 CASSSYLQGGYGYTF TGTGCCAGCAGTTCCTACCTTCAGGGGGGCTATGGCTACACCTTC
TRBJ1-2 NA NA TRBV5-4 CASSLFLTDGYTF TGTGCCAGCAGCTTGTTCCTGACTGATGGCTACACCTTC
TRBJ1-5 TRBD1 NA TRBV6-5 CASSRDRETGQPQHF TGTGCCAGCAGCAGGGACAGGGAAACGGGGCAGCCCCAGCATTTT
TRBJ2-3 NA NA TRBV7-6 CASSLVPGSTDTQYF TGTGCCAGCAGCTTAGTCCCCGGTAGCACAGATACGCAGTATTTT
TRBJ1-1 TRBD1 NA TRBV7-6 CASSLTGVLGLTEAFF TGTGCCAGCAGCCTGACAGGGGTGCTTGGTTTAACTGAAGCTTTCTTT
TRBJ1-6 TRBD1 NA TRBV4-1 CASSRDSSYNSPLHF TGCGCCAGCAGCCGGGACAGCTCCTATAATTCACCCCTCCACTTT
TRBJ1-5 NA NA TRBV28 CASSFKGSNQPQHF TGTGCCAGCAGTTTCAAGGGGAGCAATCAGCCCCAGCATTTT
TRBJ1-2 NA NA TRBV24-1 CATSDLQGFGYTF TGTGCCACCAGTGATTTACAGGGTTTTGGCTACACCTTC
TRBJ2-1 TRBD2 NA TRBV3-1/TRBV3-2 CATGLAGGKGEQFF TGTGCCACCGGACTAGCGGGGGGAAAGGGTGAGCAGTTCTTC
TRBJ1-5 NA NA TRBV19 CASSIAVNQPQHF TGTGCCAGTAGTATTGCGGTTAATCAGCCCCAGCATTTT
TRBJ1-2 NA NA TRBV16 CASSHQLSYGYTF TGTGCCAGCAGCCATCAATTGAGCTATGGCTACACCTTC
TRBJ1-5 TRBD1 few TRBV2 CASGTDYSNQPQHF TGTGCCAGCGGGACAGACTATAGCAATCAGCCCCAGCATTTT
TRBJ2-3 TRBD2 once TRBV7-8 CASSLATAGLTDTQYF TGTGCCAGCAGCTTAGCTACAGCGGGGCTCACAGATACGCAGTATTTT
TRBJ1-1 NA NA TRBV10-3 CAISREGRTEAFF TGTGCCATCAGTCGGGAGGGACGGACTGAAGCTTTCTTT
TRBJ2-7 TRBD1 NA TRBV19 CASSSLQGANSGYEQYF TGTGCCAGTAGTTCGCTACAGGGGGCGAACTCCGGGTACGAGCAGTACTTC